The text below deals with one T cell receptor (beta chain). Its antigen is undetermined. This sample was taken from a study of Ad26.COV2.S vaccination and SARS-CoV-2 variants. Study-wide findings and caveats: Once vaccination had occurred, spike-specific CD8+ and CD4+ T cell responses reportedly showed substantial breadth. Vaccinated individuals (as opposed to placebo recipients) had higher spike-specific TCR breadth. It was found that vaccine and placebo recipients had similar non-spike TCR breadth. There was a possibility that the TCR breadth and depth analyses underestimated total T cell responses.

Trimming pared 3 bases from V and 4 bases from J, leaving 13 bases between. CDR1 and CDR2 from the germline V gene are MNHEY and SMNVEV (reference sequence). The CDR3 extends over 15 amino acids. Treatment noted: around 19 received Ad26.COV2.S at low or high dose, single or two shots; about 5 received placebo; per-sample allocation not given. Each sample was drawn 63 days after the first injection (of vaccine or placebo). Produced via immunoSEQ multiplex PCR; TCRdb's table is partial and in-frame only. The sample comprises a few hundred thousand clones, about 83% of which are singletons, and roughly 7.4% rests with the top ten.

The genes are TRBV27 and TRBJ2-1; TRBD2 is a possible D gene (6 bases). The starting material was peripheral blood, obtained in a trial of Ad26.COV2.S vaccine versus placebo. This clonotype was obtained from a person between 18 and 59 years old who received the Ad26.COV2.S COVID-19 vaccine or a placebo. CDR3: CASSLTLALYNEQFF. The CDR3 nucleotides read TGTGCCAGCAGTTTGACCCTAGCGTTATACAATGAGCAGTTCTTC.